This entry lists 24 T cell receptor beta chains sequenced from one sample in a study of shared clonotypes between healthy human individuals. Naive CD8 cells lacked CD45RO, underwent positive selection for CCR7 and left out terminally differentiated effector memory CD45RA+ cells. Clones were read by immunoSEQ multiplex PCR, and TCRdb kept only the in-frame ones, dropping some. The data contain approximately 2,000,000 clones, 93% of them singletons. Material for sequencing was naive CD8+ T cells from PBMCs. The receptors come from a man aged 18 to 35 in good health. Some clones in this sample may be carry-over from other donors' samples.

With respect to this clone: A far larger clone is only one base removed, so a read error is likely. Other DNA sequences from this sample encode an identical CDR3 as well. The gene calls are TRBV9 and TRBJ1-1; D may be TRBD1 (5 bases). The CDR3 totals 13 residues. The V gene's germline CDR1 is SGDLS and CDR2 YYNGEE. Between the trimmed V and J ends, which lost 0 bases and 5 bases, there was a span of 8 bases. CDR3 amino acids: CASSVGGKTEAFF. Written as DNA, the CDR3 is TGTGCCAGCAGCGTAGGGGGGAAAACTGAAGCTTTCTTT. Full variable domain (rest looked up from reference TRBV9 and TRBJ1-1): DSGVTQTPKHLITATGQRVTLRCSPRSGDLSVYWYQQSLDQGLQFLIQYYNGEERAKGNILERFSAQQFPDLHSELNLSSLELGDSALYFCASSVGGKTEAFFGQGTRLTVV.

CDR3: CASSFFPGPSGELFF. DNA for the CDR3: TGCGCCAGCAGCTTTTTTCCCGGGCCGTCGGGGGAGCTGTTTTTT. V is TRBV5-1 and J is TRBJ2-2; no reliable D call. V was cut by 2 bases and J by 8 bases, with 16 bases left in between. There are 15 residues in the CDR3. Germline loops: CDR1 SGHRS, CDR2 YFSETQ.

CDR3 amino acids: CASSPPEEREAQSTDTQYF. The CDR3 coding sequence is TGTGCCAGCAGCCCACCCGAAGAGCGGGAGGCCCAATCGACAGATACGCAGTATTTT. This sequence joins TRBV7-9 and TRBJ2-3, with 9 nucleotides matching TRBD2. CDR1 SEHNR and CDR2 FQNEAQ come from the germline V gene (reference sequence). The V segment lost 5 bases and the J segment 3 bases; nucleotides outside the gene matches: 18. The length of the CDR3 is 19 residues.

V is TRBV28 and J is TRBJ2-7, with 8 bases that match TRBD1. This CDR3 has 14 residues. CDR1 is MDHEN, CDR2 SYDVKM, per germline. The V and J ends lost 4 bases and 1 base, in that order; junction bases with no gene match: 3. The CDR3 DNA is TGTGCCAGCAGTTCGACAGGGGAATCCTACGAGCAGTACTTC. Its protein is CASSSTGESYEQYF.

The chain employs TRBV6-6 and TRBJ2-2, with D unclear. Trimming removed 6 bases from V and 7 bases from J, with 9 bases in between. This CDR3 comprises 12 residues. The germline V gene encodes CDR1 MNHNY and CDR2 SVGAGI (reference sequence). CDR3 sequence reads: CASSPDGGELFF. CDR3 sequence (DNA): TGTGCCAGCAGCCCCGACGGCGGGGAGCTGTTTTTT.

A single count supports this clone. The chain recombines TRBV6-1 with TRBJ2-5; D perhaps matches TRBD1 (6 bases). The CDR3 has 14 residues. Trimming left V 6 bases short and J 2 bases short, with 13 bases between. The germline gives CDR1 MNHNS, CDR2 SASEGT. CDR3 nucleotides: TGTGCCAGCAGCGAGCGACAGGCGCAAGAGACCCAGTACTTC. It specifies CASSERQAQETQYF.

The V gene is TRBV6-5, the J gene TRBJ1-2; D not certain. V was clipped by 1 base and J by 6 bases, with 18 bases between them. Germline CDR1 and CDR2: MNHEY and SVGAGI. CDR3 length equals 16 residues. CDR3: CASSYYASGYTDGYTF. CDR3 nucleotide sequence: TGTGCCAGCAGTTACTACGCATCGGGCTACACGGATGGCTACACCTTC.

In the case of this clone: At the DNA level, this CDR3 is encoded by other sequences in the same sample as well. The chain recombines TRBV9 with TRBJ2-5; possibly TRBD2 for D (6 bases). This CDR3 contains 14 residues. V gave up 0 bases and J gave up 7 bases, with 13 bases separating them. CDR1 SGDLS and CDR2 YYNGEE come from the germline V gene. CDR3 region: CASSVGGGKGTQYF. The CDR3, as DNA: TGTGCCAGCAGCGTAGGTGGCGGGAAGGGGACCCAGTACTTC.

This chain links TRBV29-1 with TRBJ1-2, with D possibly TRBD1 on 5 matching bases. CDR3 length: 17 residues. V dropped 3 bases and J dropped 1 base, with 21 bases sitting between them. CDR1 and CDR2 from the germline V gene are SQVTM and ANQGSEA. The CDR3 sequence: CSVDPIGDGDINYGYTF. The CDR3 DNA follows: TGCAGCGTTGACCCGATTGGGGACGGCGACATTAACTATGGCTACACCTTC.

The chain joins TRBV14 to TRBJ2-1, with 9 positions matching TRBD2. This CDR3 contains 16 residues. Germline V CDR1 and CDR2: SGHDN, FVKESK. Losses at the gene ends were 0 bases for V and 7 bases for J; bases not matched to a gene: 7. In nucleotides, the CDR3 is TGTGCCAGCAGCCAAGATGCGGGAGGGCCAGGGAATGAGCAGTTCTTC. The encoded protein is CASSQDAGGPGNEQFF.

The chain links TRBV6-6 to TRBJ2-7, with 8 bases identical to TRBD1. Germline V CDR1 and CDR2: MNHNY, SVGAGI (reference sequence). The V segment lost 9 bases and the J segment 3 bases; nucleotides outside the gene matches: 13. This CDR3 is built from 15 residues. CDR3: CASQGPPRGLYEQYF. The CDR3 DNA reads as TGTGCCAGTCAGGGACCGCCCAGGGGGCTCTACGAGCAGTACTTC.

The V gene is TRBV27, the J gene TRBJ1-4; D is perhaps TRBD1 (5 bases). Trimming pared 6 bases from V and 3 bases from J, leaving 29 bases between. Germline-derived CDR1 and CDR2 are MNHEY and SMNVEV (reference sequence). The CDR3 is made up of 20 amino acids. CDR3 sequence reads: CASSPLAGRYAQAPNEKLFF. The DNA of the CDR3 is TGTGCCAGCAGCCCCCTCGCGGGGCGTTACGCTCAGGCCCCTAATGAAAAACTGTTTTTT. The variable domain in full, with the rest retrieved from reference TRBV27 and TRBJ1-4, is EAQVTQNPRYLITVTGKKLTVTCSQNMNHEYMSWYRQDPGLGLRQIYYSMNVEVTDKGDVPEGYKVSRKEKRNFPLILESPSPNQTSLYFCASSPLAGRYAQAPNEKLFFGSGTQLSVL.

The V call is TRBV15, the J call TRBJ2-1, with D unclear. The CDR3 runs to 14 residues. V lost 1 base to trimming and J lost 5 bases, with 9 bases between them. CDR1 and CDR2 from the germline V gene are LNHNV and YYDKDF (reference sequence). For the CDR3, the DNA is TGTGCCACCAGCAGAGTCGCCGAAAACAATGAGCAGTTCTTC. It is translated as CATSRVAENNEQFF.

The genes are TRBV29-1 and TRBJ2-7; weak D call: TRBD1 (7 bases). From germline, CDR1 is SQVTM and CDR2 ANQGSEA. V was clipped by 5 bases and J by 3 bases, with 14 bases between them. The CDR3 contains 13 residues. Written as DNA, the CDR3 is TGCAGCGTTTGGGGGGACAGTTTCTACGAGCAGTACTTC. Translation: CSVWGDSFYEQYF.

J is TRBJ2-3 and V is TRBV19; 9 nucleotides match TRBD2. Germline loops: CDR1 LNHDA, CDR2 SQIVND (reference sequence). The CDR3 runs 15 residues. Germline trimming cut 2 bases from V and 2 bases from J; bases unmatched to any gene: 2. The CDR3 DNA sequence: TGTGCCAGTAGTATACTAGCGGGGATCACAGATACGCAGTATTTT. It encodes CASSILAGITDTQYF.

This chain joins TRBV15 and TRBJ1-2; the match to TRBD1 covers 8 bases. Germline V gene lookup returns CDR1 LNHNV and CDR2 YYDKDF (reference sequence). The V and J ends lost 4 bases and 4 bases, in that order; junction bases with no gene match: 14. This CDR3 spans 17 amino acids. The CDR3 sequence: CATSIGDGQGFGYGYTF. The DNA of the CDR3 is TGTGCCACCAGCATTGGTGACGGACAGGGCTTTGGCTATGGCTACACCTTC.

The V call is TRBV28, the J call TRBJ2-5, with D unclear. Trimming removed 2 bases at V and 3 bases at J, with 7 bases between. This CDR3 is 13 amino acids long. CDR1 is MDHEN and CDR2 is SYDVKM in the germline V gene. In nucleotides, the CDR3 is TGTGCCAGCAGTTTAATACAGAAAGAGACCCAGTACTTC. Translated: CASSLIQKETQYF.

The chain links TRBV15 to TRBJ2-1; 9 nucleotides agree with TRBD1. The germline gives CDR1 LNHNV, CDR2 YYDKDF (reference sequence). V trimming: 6 bases; J trimming: 8 bases; junction bases outside the gene matches: 8. The CDR3 is 14 amino acids. CDR3 in amino acids: CATRGGTGSHEQFF. CDR3 nucleotide sequence: TGTGCCACCAGAGGGGGGACAGGGAGTCATGAGCAGTTCTTC. The full variable domain, its missing parts supplied by reference TRBV15 and TRBJ2-1, is DAMVIQNPRYQVTQFGKPVTLSCSQTLNHNVMYWYQQKSSQAPKLLFHYYDKDFNNEADTPDNFQSRRPNTSFCFLDIRSPGLGDTAMYLCATRGGTGSHEQFFGPGTRLTVL.

The V and J genes are TRBV5-1 and TRBJ2-6; 9 nucleotides match TRBD2. The V gene end was trimmed by 5 bases and the J gene end by 0 bases; junction bases not matched to a gene: 6. Germline loops: CDR1 SGHRS, CDR2 YFSETQ. The CDR3 covers 17 residues. CDR3 loop: CASRPSGASSGANVLTF. CDR3 in DNA: TGCGCCAGCAGGCCTAGCGGGGCCAGCTCTGGGGCCAACGTCCTGACTTTC.

The gene calls are TRBV11-2 and TRBJ2-7, with 9 nucleotides matching TRBD2. The CDR3 loop spans 15 amino acids. The J segment lost 1 base and the V segment lost 5 bases, leaving 6 bases of the junction unmatched. Germline V gene lookup returns CDR1 SGHAT and CDR2 FQNNGV. The CDR3 spells CASSDSGSWSYEQYF. As DNA, the CDR3 is TGTGCCAGCAGCGATAGCGGGAGTTGGTCCTACGAGCAGTACTTC. Full variable domain (outside the CDR3, taken from reference TRBV11-2 and TRBJ2-7): EAGVAQSPRYKIIEKRQSVAFWCNPISGHATLYWYQQILGQGPKLLIQFQNNGVVDDSQLPKDRFSAERLKGVDSTLKIQPAKLEDSAVYLCASSDSGSWSYEQYFGPGTRLTVT.

This chain joins TRBV11-3 and TRBJ2-1; D is unclear. This CDR3 is 14 amino acids long. Trimming left V 4 bases short and J 2 bases short, with 9 bases between. In germline, CDR1 is SGHNT, CDR2 YENEEA. The CDR3 loop is CASSSALAYNEQFF. The CDR3 region has the DNA TGTGCCAGCAGCTCAGCCTTAGCCTACAATGAGCAGTTCTTC.

This clone was counted once. The chain combines TRBV27 with TRBJ2-2, with a weak D call TRBD2 (6 bases). The germline V gene has CDR1 MNHEY and CDR2 SMNVEV (reference sequence). V lost 1 base and J lost 7, with 13 bases in between. This CDR3 comprises 15 residues. The CDR3: CASSLFGPAGGELFF. CDR3 bases: TGTGCCAGCAGTTTATTCGGTCCAGCGGGCGGGGAGCTGTTTTTT.

This clone appeared a few times. V is TRBV2 and J is TRBJ1-2, with D possibly matching TRBD1 (6 bases). Per the germline V gene, CDR1 is SNHLY and CDR2 is FYNNEI. Between the trimmed V and J ends, which lost 4 bases and 5 bases, there was a span of 11 bases. This CDR3 region has 13 residues. In nucleotides, the CDR3 is TGTGCCAGCAGTGGGACAGACCATTATGGCTACACCTTC. This encodes CASSGTDHYGYTF.

The rearrangement joins TRBV7-9 to TRBJ2-3; D is tentatively TRBD1 or TRBD2 (6 bases each). The CDR3 covers 13 residues. V lost 5 bases and J lost 5, with 11 bases in between. Germline V CDR1 and CDR2: SEHNR, FQNEAQ (reference sequence). This chain's CDR3 is CASSKGGIDTQYF. DNA of the CDR3: TGTGCCAGCAGCAAAGGGGGGATAGATACGCAGTATTTT.